Shown below are 23 T cell receptor beta chains from a single sample sequenced in a study of immune evolution from preneoplasia to lung adenocarcinoma. Some clones are missing from TCRdb's copy, which holds only in-frame ones; the method was immunoSEQ multiplex PCR. The sample has over 6,000 clones; about 81% are singletons. The source material was FFPE invasive lung adenocarcinoma tissue. Every receptor here comes from a person aged 45 to 59 with lung adenocarcinoma.

This chain uses TRBV19 with TRBJ1-5; unclear D gene. Trimming removed 3 bases from V and 0 bases from J, with 12 bases in between. This CDR3 is built from 16 residues. Per germline, CDR1 LNHDA and CDR2 SQIVND (reference sequence). The DNA of the CDR3 is TGTGCCAGTAGTATCCCCTTTGGGTCTAGCAATCAGCCCCAGCATTTT. It is translated as CASSIPFGSSNQPQHF.

V and J are TRBV19 and TRBJ1-2; D is possibly TRBD1 (6 bases). Trimming shortened V by 3 bases and J by 4 bases, and 15 bases separated the two germline ends. The V gene's germline CDR1 is LNHDA and CDR2 SQIVND (reference sequence). This CDR3 spans 15 amino acids. The CDR3 reads CASSITRGRSYGYTF. In DNA, the CDR3 is TGTGCCAGTAGTATTACCCGGGGGCGCAGCTATGGCTACACCTTC.

The V call is TRBV9, the J call TRBJ2-7, with a possible D match to TRBD2 (5 bases). V lost 0 bases and J lost 0, with 13 bases in between. CDR1 SGDLS and CDR2 YYNGEE come from the germline V gene. The CDR3 is made up of 16 amino acids. In DNA, the CDR3 is TGTGCCAGCAGCGTAGCTGGCGGGTTCAGCTCCTACGAGCAGTACTTC. It yields the protein CASSVAGGFSSYEQYF.

V and J are TRBV28 and TRBJ1-2; D unresolved. Trimming removed 5 bases at V and 2 bases at J, with 15 bases between. Germline CDR1 and CDR2: MDHEN and SYDVKM. The CDR3 is 15 amino acids. The CDR3, as DNA: TGTGCCAGCAGTCCCCAGATCCAAGGGAACTATGGCTACACCTTC. It yields the protein CASSPQIQGNYGYTF.

V gene TRBV28 combines with J gene TRBJ1-1; 8 nucleotides align to TRBD1. CDR1 is MDHEN and CDR2 is SYDVKM in the germline V gene. The CDR3 contains 18 residues. V shed 3 bases and J 1 base; nucleotides not matched to a gene: 13. DNA for the CDR3: TGTGCCAGCAGTTTCCCCCACAGGGGGAGGAGTGGGAACACTGAAGCTTTCTTT. Translation gives CASSFPHRGRSGNTEAFF.

This clone is termed large. This chain links TRBV11-2 with TRBJ2-5, with 15 positions matching TRBD2. Trimming took 6 bases from V and 5 from J; bases not matched to a gene: 13. Germline CDR1 and CDR2: SGHAT and FQNNGV. The CDR3 length is 18 residues. The CDR3 DNA is TGTGCCAGCAGTGCGGGACTAGCGGGAGGTTTGGGTGTTGAGACCCAGTACTTC. Its translation: CASSAGLAGGLGVETQYF.

The chain joins TRBV9 to TRBJ2-7; 8 bases agree with TRBD2. There are 15 residues in the CDR3. Germline CDR1 reads SGDLS; CDR2 reads YYNGEE. V was clipped by 2 bases and J by 1 base; unmatched bases: 5. CDR3 in amino acids: CASSVTSGPSYEQYF. CDR3 bases: TGTGCCAGCAGCGTCACTAGCGGACCTTCCTACGAGCAGTACTTC.

V gene TRBV4-2 combines with J gene TRBJ2-2; 7 bases are a match to TRBD2. Losses at the gene ends were 4 bases for V and 0 bases for J; bases not matched to a gene: 2. Per germline, CDR1 LGHNA and CDR2 YNFKEQ. The CDR3 loop spans 15 amino acids. The CDR3 spells CASSRSGTNTGELFF. Written as DNA, the CDR3 is TGTGCCAGCAGCCGAAGCGGGACGAACACCGGGGAGCTGTTTTTT.

The chain couples TRBV28 to TRBJ2-4, with 8 bases matching TRBD1. CDR1 MDHEN and CDR2 SYDVKM come from the germline V gene. The CDR3 runs 16 residues. The V gene end was trimmed by 7 bases and the J gene end by 4 bases; junction bases not matched to a gene: 12. CDR3 sequence reads: CASNKERGQGKNIQYF. DNA of the CDR3: TGTGCCAGCAACAAAGAACGAGGACAGGGTAAAAACATTCAGTACTTC.

The J gene is TRBJ1-5, the V gene TRBV7-2; 9 bases line up with TRBD1. Germline CDR1 and CDR2: SGHTA and FQGNSA. This CDR3 contains 14 residues. The V segment lost 5 bases and the J segment 9 bases; nucleotides outside the gene matches: 8. The DNA of the CDR3 is TGTGCCAGCAGCGCCGGGACAGGGAGCCTGCCCCAGCATTTT. It encodes CASSAGTGSLPQHF.

The V and J genes are TRBV18 and TRBJ1-2; D call uncertain. Per germline, CDR1 KGHSH and CDR2 LQKENI. V lost 5 bases, J lost 4 bases, and 11 bases lay in between. The CDR3 totals 13 residues. The CDR3 protein is CASSGGGIYGYTF. CDR3 nucleotides: TGTGCCAGCTCAGGTGGCGGCATCTATGGCTACACCTTC.

This clone appeared once. The chain joins TRBV6-5 to TRBJ1-4; no clear D. V dropped 6 bases and J dropped 0 bases, with 8 bases sitting between them. The germline V gene has CDR1 MNHEY and CDR2 SVGAGI. CDR3 length: 14 residues. CDR3 in DNA: TGTGCCAGCAGCATCAGTGCAACTAATGAAAAACTGTTTTTT. Protein sequence: CASSISATNEKLFF.

This clone came up a few times. V is TRBV5-7 and J is TRBJ2-7, with no clear D. TRBV5-7 qualifies as an ORF whose function is uncertain. With 2 bases removed from V and 7 bases from J, the gap between germline ends came to 4 bases. CDR3 length: 10 amino acids. The CDR3 DNA is TGTGCCAGCAGCTTCAAAGAGCAGTACTTC. The encoded protein is CASSFKEQYF.

V is TRBV7-8 and J is TRBJ2-2; no firm D call. Germline CDR1 SGHVS, CDR2 FQNEAQ. The CDR3 has 17 residues. The V and J ends lost 2 bases and 2 bases respectively, with 15 bases between them. CDR3 residues: CASSLRFGRLNTGELFF. DNA for the CDR3: TGTGCCAGCAGCTTAAGGTTCGGCAGGCTTAACACCGGGGAGCTGTTTTTT.

Only a few counts were recorded for this clone. V and J are TRBV2 and TRBJ2-7; TRBD2 aligns across 11 bases. The CDR3 is made up of 15 amino acids. From germline, CDR1 is SNHLY and CDR2 FYNNEI. V gave up 4 bases and J gave up 7 bases; unmatched junction bases: 9. CDR3 protein: CASSAYSGRADEQYF. CDR3 coding DNA: TGTGCCAGCAGTGCCTATAGCGGGAGGGCCGATGAGCAGTACTTC.

The chain has TRBV27 and TRBJ2-1; D is undetermined. Between the trimmed V and J ends, which lost 2 bases and 4 bases, there was a span of 12 bases. Germline CDR1 reads MNHEY; CDR2 reads SMNVEV (reference sequence). The CDR3 has 15 residues. The CDR3 nucleotides are TGTGCCAGCAGTTTAGTTGGGATGCGGTACAATGAGCAGTTCTTC. Its protein is CASSLVGMRYNEQFF.

The V gene is TRBV19, the J gene TRBJ1-1; perhaps TRBD1 as D (5 bases). The CDR3 is 24 residues long. The germline V and J ends were trimmed by 6 bases and 1 base, with 42 bases remaining between them. Per the germline V gene, CDR1 is LNHDA and CDR2 is SQIVND (reference sequence). Here the CDR3 DNA reads TGTGCCAGTAGGTTTGGGGCCTCGAACATGGAGGGACCAATTATTTATGTCCCGAACACTGAAGCTTTCTTT. It specifies CASRFGASNMEGPIIYVPNTEAFF.

The chain carries TRBV9 and TRBJ2-1, with TRBD1 identical over 12 bases. The V segment lost 4 bases and the J segment 7 bases; nucleotides outside the gene matches: 12. The CDR3 contains 17 residues. Germline lookup yields CDR1 SGDLS and CDR2 YYNGEE. This chain's CDR3 is CASSPRQGQGAGNEQFF. For the CDR3, the DNA is TGTGCCAGCAGCCCCCGACAGGGACAGGGGGCAGGGAATGAGCAGTTCTTC. The whole variable domain, remainder taken from reference TRBV9 and TRBJ2-1, is DSGVTQTPKHLITATGQRVTLRCSPRSGDLSVYWYQQSLDQGLQFLIQYYNGEERAKGNILERFSAQQFPDLHSELNLSSLELGDSALYFCASSPRQGQGAGNEQFFGPGTRLTVL.

This chain uses TRBV19 with TRBJ2-5; 14 nucleotides match TRBD2. Looked up from germline, CDR1 is LNHDA and CDR2 is SQIVND (reference sequence). J lost 4 bases, V lost 3 bases, and 7 bases had no gene match. This CDR3 is 17 amino acids long. The CDR3 reads CASSIAGTSGRVETQYF. The CDR3 DNA follows: TGTGCCAGTAGTATCGCCGGGACTAGCGGGAGAGTAGAGACCCAGTACTTC. Full variable domain (missing parts from reference TRBV19 and TRBJ2-5): DGGITQSPKYLFRKEGQNVTLSCEQNLNHDAMYWYRQDPGQGLRLIYYSQIVNDFQKGDIAEGYSVSREKKESFPLTVTSAQKNPTAFYLCASSIAGTSGRVETQYFGPGTRLLVL.

This clone showed up just a few times. The chain couples TRBV7-9 to TRBJ2-1; 15 nucleotides align to TRBD2. With V trimmed by 5 bases and J by 7 bases, 6 bases remained unmatched. Germline CDR1 SEHNR, CDR2 FQNEAQ (reference sequence). The CDR3 sequence is 16 residues long. In DNA, the CDR3 is TGTGCCAGCAGCCGGGGACTAGCGGGAGGCGTAAATGAGCAGTTCTTC. Translated: CASSRGLAGGVNEQFF.

V usage is TRBV30 and J usage is TRBJ2-1, with 7 bases lining up with TRBD1. V shed 3 bases and J 7 bases; nucleotides not matched to a gene: 6. The CDR3 has 13 residues. Germline V lookup: CDR1 GTSNPN, CDR2 SVGIG (reference sequence). CDR3 nucleotides: TGTGCCTGGAGCCCGGGACAGCTGAATGAGCAGTTCTTC. Translation: CAWSPGQLNEQFF.

The chain combines TRBV11-2 with TRBJ1-2; D unclear. Trimming stripped 0 bases from V and 5 bases from J, with 13 bases between. The germline V gene has CDR1 SGHAT and CDR2 FQNNGV. The CDR3 runs 15 residues. The CDR3 sequence is CASSLEGVTAYGYTF. The CDR3 DNA is TGTGCCAGCAGCTTAGAAGGAGTTACCGCTTATGGCTACACCTTC. The whole variable domain, filled in from reference TRBV11-2 and TRBJ1-2, reads EAGVAQSPRYKIIEKRQSVAFWCNPISGHATLYWYQQILGQGPKLLIQFQNNGVVDDSQLPKDRFSAERLKGVDSTLKIQPAKLEDSAVYLCASSLEGVTAYGYTFGSGTRLTVV.

The V gene is TRBV25-1, the J gene TRBJ2-5; D possibly corresponds to TRBD1 (7 bases). The CDR3 has 17 amino acids. The V gene's germline CDR1 is MGHDK and CDR2 SYGVNS. Trimming pared 1 base from V and 4 bases from J, leaving 19 bases between. Here the CDR3 DNA reads TGTGCCAGCAGTGAATCCGGTTGGAGGGGGCCTCTAGAGACCCAGTACTTC. Translation: CASSESGWRGPLETQYF.